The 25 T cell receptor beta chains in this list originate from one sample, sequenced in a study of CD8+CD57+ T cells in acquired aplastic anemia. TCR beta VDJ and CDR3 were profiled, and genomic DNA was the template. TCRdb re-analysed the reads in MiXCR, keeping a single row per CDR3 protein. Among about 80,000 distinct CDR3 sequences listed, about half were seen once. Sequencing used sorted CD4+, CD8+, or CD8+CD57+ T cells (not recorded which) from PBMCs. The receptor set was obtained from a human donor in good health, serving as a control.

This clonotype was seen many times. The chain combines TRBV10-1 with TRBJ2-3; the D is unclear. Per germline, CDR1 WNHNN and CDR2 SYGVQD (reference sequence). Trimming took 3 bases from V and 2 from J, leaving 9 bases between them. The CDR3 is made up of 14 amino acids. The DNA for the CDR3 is TGCGCCAGCAGTGAATCCGAGTTCACAGATACGCAGTATTTT. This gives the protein CASSESEFTDTQYF.

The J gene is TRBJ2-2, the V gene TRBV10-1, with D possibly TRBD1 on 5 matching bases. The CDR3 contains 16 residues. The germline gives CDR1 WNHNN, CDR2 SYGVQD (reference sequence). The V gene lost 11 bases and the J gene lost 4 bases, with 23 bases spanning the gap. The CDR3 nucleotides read TGCGCCGACAGTGAGTCAGCAGGGCTGGGCACCGGGGAGCTGTTTTTT. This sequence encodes CADSESAGLGTGELFF.

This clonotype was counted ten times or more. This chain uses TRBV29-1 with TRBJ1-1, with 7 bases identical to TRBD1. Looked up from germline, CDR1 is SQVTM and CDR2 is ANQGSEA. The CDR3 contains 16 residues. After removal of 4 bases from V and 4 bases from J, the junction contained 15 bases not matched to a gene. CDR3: CSVVNPRAQGGTEAFF. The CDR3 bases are TGCAGCGTTGTCAATCCCCGAGCCCAGGGGGGCACTGAAGCTTTCTTT. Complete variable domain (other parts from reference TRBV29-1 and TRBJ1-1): SAVISQKPSRDICQRGTSLTIQCQVDSQVTMMFWYRQQPGQSLTLIATANQGSEATYESGFVIDKFPISRPNLTFSTLTVSNMSPEDSSIYLCSVVNPRAQGGTEAFFGQGTRLTVV.

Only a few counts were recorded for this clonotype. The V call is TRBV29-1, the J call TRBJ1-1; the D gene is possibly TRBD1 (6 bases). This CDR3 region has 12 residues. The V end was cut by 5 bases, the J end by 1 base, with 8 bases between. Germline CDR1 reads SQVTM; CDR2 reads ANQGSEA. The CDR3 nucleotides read TGCAGCGTTCCGGGACAGAACACTGAAGCTTTCTTT. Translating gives CSVPGQNTEAFF.

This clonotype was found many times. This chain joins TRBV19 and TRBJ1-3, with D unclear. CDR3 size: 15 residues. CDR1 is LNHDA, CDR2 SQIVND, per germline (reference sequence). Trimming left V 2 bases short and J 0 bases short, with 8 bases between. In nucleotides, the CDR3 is TGTGCCAGTAGTATATTATCCGGCTCTGGAAACACCATATATTTT. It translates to CASSILSGSGNTIYF. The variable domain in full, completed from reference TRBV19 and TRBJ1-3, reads DGGITQSPKYLFRKEGQNVTLSCEQNLNHDAMYWYRQDPGQGLRLIYYSQIVNDFQKGDIAEGYSVSREKKESFPLTVTSAQKNPTAFYLCASSILSGSGNTIYFGEGSWLTVV.

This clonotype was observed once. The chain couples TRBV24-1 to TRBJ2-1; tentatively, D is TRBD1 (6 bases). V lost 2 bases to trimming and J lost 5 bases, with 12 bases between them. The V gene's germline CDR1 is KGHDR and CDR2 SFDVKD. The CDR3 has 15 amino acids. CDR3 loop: CATSDSSRGHNEQFF. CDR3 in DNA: TGTGCCACCAGTGATTCGAGCAGGGGTCACAATGAGCAGTTCTTC.

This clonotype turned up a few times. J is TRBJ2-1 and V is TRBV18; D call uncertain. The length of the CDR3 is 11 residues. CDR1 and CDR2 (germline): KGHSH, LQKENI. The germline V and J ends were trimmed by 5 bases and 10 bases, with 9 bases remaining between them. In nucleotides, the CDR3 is TGTGCCAGCTCAACCGCGCGAGAGCAGTTCTTC. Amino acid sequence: CASSTAREQFF. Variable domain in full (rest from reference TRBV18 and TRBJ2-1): NAGVMQNPRHLVRRRGQEARLRCSPMKGHSHVYWYRQLPEEGLKFMVYLQKENIIDESGMPKERFSAEFPKEGPSILRIQQVVRGDSAAYFCASSTAREQFFGPGTRLTVL.

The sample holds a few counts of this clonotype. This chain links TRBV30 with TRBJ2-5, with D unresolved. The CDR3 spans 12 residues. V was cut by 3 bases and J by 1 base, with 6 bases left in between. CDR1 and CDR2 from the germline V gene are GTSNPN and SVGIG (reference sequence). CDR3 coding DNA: TGTGCCTGGAGGGTGATCCAAGAGACCCAGTACTTC. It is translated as CAWRVIQETQYF.

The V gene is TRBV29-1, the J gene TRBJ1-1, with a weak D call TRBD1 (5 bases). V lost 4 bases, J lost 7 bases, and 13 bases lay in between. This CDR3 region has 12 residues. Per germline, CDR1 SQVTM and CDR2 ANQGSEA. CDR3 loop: CSVGALGGEAFF. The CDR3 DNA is TGCAGCGTTGGTGCGTTGGGGGGTGAAGCTTTCTTT.

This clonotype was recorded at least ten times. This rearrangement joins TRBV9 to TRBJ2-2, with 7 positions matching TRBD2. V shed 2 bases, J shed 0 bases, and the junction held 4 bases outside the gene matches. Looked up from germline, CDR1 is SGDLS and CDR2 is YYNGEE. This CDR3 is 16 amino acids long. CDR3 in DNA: TGTGCCAGCAGCGTGGCTAGCGGAACGAACACCGGGGAGCTGTTTTTT. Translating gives CASSVASGTNTGELFF.

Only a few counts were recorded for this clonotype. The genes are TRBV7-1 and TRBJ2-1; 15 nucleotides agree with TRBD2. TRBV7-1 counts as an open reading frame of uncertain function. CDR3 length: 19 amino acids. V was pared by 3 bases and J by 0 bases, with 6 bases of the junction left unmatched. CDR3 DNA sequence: TGTGCCAGCAGCTCGGGACTAGCGGGGGGAACCCCCTCCTACAATGAGCAGTTCTTC. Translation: CASSSGLAGGTPSYNEQFF.

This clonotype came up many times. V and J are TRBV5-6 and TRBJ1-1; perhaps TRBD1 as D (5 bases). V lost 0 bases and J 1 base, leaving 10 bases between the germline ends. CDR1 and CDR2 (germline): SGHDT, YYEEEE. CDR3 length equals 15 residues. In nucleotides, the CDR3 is TGTGCCAGCAGCTTGGAGACAGTCACGAACACTGAAGCTTTCTTT. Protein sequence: CASSLETVTNTEAFF.

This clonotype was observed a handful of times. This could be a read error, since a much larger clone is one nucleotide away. CDR3: CASSQAQNTEALF. In DNA, the CDR3 is TGTGCCAGTAGTCAGGCGCAGAACACTGAAGCTCTCTTT. V usage is TRBV19 and J usage is TRBJ1-1; D is undetermined. Germline values: CDR1 LNHDA, CDR2 SQIVND (reference sequence). This CDR3 is 13 amino acids long. The full variable domain, in which reference TRBV19 and TRBJ1-1 provide the parts outside the CDR3, is DGGITQSPKYLFRKEGQNVTLSCEQNLNHDAMYWYRQDPGQGLRLIYYSQIVNDFQKGDIAEGYSVSREKKESFPLTVTSAQKNPTAFYLCASSQAQNTEALFGQGTRLTVV.

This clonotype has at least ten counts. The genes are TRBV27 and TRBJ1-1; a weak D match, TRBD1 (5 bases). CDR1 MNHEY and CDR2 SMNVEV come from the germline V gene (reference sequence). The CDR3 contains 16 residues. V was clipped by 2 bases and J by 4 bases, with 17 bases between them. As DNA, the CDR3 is TGTGCCAGCAGTTTACGGATGGGGGTCGGGGTCACTGAAGCTTTCTTT. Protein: CASSLRMGVGVTEAFF.

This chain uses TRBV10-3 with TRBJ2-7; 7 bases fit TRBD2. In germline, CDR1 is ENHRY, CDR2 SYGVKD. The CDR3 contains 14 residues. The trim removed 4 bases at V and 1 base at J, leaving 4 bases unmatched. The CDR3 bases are TGTGCCATCAGTGCGCGGGGGAAGTCCTACGAGCAGTACTTC. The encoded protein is CAISARGKSYEQYF.

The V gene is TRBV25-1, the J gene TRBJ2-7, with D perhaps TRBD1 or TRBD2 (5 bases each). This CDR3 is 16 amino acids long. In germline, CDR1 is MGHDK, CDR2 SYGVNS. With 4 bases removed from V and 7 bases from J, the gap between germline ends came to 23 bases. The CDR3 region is CASSGGTGVRFKEQYF. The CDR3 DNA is TGTGCCAGCAGTGGGGGGACGGGCGTACGCTTTAAGGAGCAGTACTTC.

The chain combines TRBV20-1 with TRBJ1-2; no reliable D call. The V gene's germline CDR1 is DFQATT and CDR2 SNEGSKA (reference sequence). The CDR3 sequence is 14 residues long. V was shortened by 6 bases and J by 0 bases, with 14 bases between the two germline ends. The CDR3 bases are TGCAGTGCCGCCCGACCGTTTCCTAACTATGGCTACACCTTC. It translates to CSAARPFPNYGYTF.

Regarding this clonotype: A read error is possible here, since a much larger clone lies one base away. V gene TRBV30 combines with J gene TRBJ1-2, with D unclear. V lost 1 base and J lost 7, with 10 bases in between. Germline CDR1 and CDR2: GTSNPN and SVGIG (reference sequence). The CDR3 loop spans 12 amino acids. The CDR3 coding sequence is TGTGCCTGGAGTGAAGGGAATGGTGGCTACACCTTC. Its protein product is CAWSEGNGGYTF.

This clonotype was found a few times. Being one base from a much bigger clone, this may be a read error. The DNA for the CDR3 is TGCAGCGTATCCGGGGGCAGCCGTTGCACTGAAGCTTTCTTT. Amino acids: CSVSGGSRCTEAFF. The chain employs TRBV29-1 and TRBJ1-1; D possibly corresponds to TRBD1 (6 bases). Per the germline V gene, CDR1 is SQVTM and CDR2 is ANQGSEA. Trimming pared 6 bases from V and 4 bases from J, leaving 18 bases between. This CDR3 comprises 14 residues.

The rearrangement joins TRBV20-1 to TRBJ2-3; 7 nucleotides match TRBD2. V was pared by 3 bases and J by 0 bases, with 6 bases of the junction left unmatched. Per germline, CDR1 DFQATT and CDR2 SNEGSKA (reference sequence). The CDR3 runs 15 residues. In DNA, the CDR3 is TGCAGTGCTAGCGGGAGGCTTCCAAGCACAGATACGCAGTATTTT. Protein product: CSASGRLPSTDTQYF.

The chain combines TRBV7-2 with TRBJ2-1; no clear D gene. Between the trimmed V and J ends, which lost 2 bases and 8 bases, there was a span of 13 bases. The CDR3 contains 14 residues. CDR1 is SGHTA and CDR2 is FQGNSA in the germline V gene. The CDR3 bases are TGTGCCAGCAGCTTATCTAACATCATCCATGAGCAGTTCTTC. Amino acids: CASSLSNIIHEQFF.

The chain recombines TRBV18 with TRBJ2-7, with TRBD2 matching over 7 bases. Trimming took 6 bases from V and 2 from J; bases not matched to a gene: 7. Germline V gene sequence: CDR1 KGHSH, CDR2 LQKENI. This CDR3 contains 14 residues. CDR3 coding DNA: TGTGCCAGCTCCCCCGGGAGGAGGACCTACGAGCAGTACTTC. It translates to CASSPGRRTYEQYF. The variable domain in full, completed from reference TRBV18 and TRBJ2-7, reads NAGVMQNPRHLVRRRGQEARLRCSPMKGHSHVYWYRQLPEEGLKFMVYLQKENIIDESGMPKERFSAEFPKEGPSILRIQQVVRGDSAAYFCASSPGRRTYEQYFGPGTRLTVT.

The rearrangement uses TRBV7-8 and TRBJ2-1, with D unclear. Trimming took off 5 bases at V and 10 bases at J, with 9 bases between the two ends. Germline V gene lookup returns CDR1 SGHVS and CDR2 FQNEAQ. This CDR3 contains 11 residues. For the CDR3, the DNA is TGTGCCAGCAGCCATTATGAAGAGCAGTTCTTC. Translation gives CASSHYEEQFF. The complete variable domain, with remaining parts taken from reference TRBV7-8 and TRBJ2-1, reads GAGVSQSPRYKVAKRGQDVALRCDPISGHVSLFWYQQALGQGPEFLTYFQNEAQLDKSGLPSDRFFAERPEGSVSTLKIQRTQQEDSAVYLCASSHYEEQFFGPGTRLTVL.

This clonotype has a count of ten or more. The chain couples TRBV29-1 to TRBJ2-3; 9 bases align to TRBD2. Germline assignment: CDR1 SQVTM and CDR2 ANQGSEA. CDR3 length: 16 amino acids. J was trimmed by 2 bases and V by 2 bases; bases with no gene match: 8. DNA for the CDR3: TGCAGCGTTGAAACCGGGCTAGCGGGGACCACAGATACGCAGTATTTT. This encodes CSVETGLAGTTDTQYF.

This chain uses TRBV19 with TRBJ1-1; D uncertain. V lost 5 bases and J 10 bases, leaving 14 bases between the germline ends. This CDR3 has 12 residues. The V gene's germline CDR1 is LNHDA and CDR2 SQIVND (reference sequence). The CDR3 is CASSPFGSLAFF. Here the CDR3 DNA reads TGTGCCAGTAGTCCGTTCGGGTCTTTAGCTTTCTTT. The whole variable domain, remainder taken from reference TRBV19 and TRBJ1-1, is DGGITQSPKYLFRKEGQNVTLSCEQNLNHDAMYWYRQDPGQGLRLIYYSQIVNDFQKGDIAEGYSVSREKKESFPLTVTSAQKNPTAFYLCASSPFGSLAFFGQGTRLTVV.